This T cell receptor beta chain derives from a study of Graves' ophthalmopathy and Graves' hyperthyroidism. The study's findings and limits: Blood also held most thyroid clonotypes expanded above 0.001 frequency. Sensitivity reached around 88% and specificity about 76% for a 13-signature model separating ophthalmopathy from stable hyperthyroidism.

Amplification targeted the TCR beta CDR3 regions, with RNA transcripts as the source material. Second-round multiplex PCR came after a first-round RT-PCR that employed HTBI primers. TCRdb re-called the multiplex PCR reads with MiXCR, one entry per CDR3 protein. The sample lists hundreds of thousands of distinct CDR3 sequences, 15% to 17% occurring once. CDR1 and CDR2 from the germline V gene are SGHTA and FQGNSA. V lost 5 bases and J 2 bases, leaving 11 bases between the germline ends. This CDR3 spans 14 amino acids. Of note for this clonotype: What it binds is not known.

The authors defined stable hyperthyroidism as no ophthalmopathy within 18 months of follow-up. Orbital computed tomography and thyroid ultrasound, along with TRAb, serum thyroxine and clinical symptoms, underpinned diagnosis. The receptor comes from a woman in her late teens or twenties with stable Graves' hyperthyroidism. The sample taken for sequencing was peripheral blood. The J gene is TRBJ2-3, the V gene TRBV7-2, with D tentatively TRBD2 (5 bases). CDR3 protein: CASSRAGLTDTQYF. The CDR3 DNA reads as TGTGCCAGCAGCAGAGCAGGACTCACAGATACGCAGTATTTT.